A single sample is the source of the 21 T cell receptor beta chains below, sequenced in a study of blood T cell repertoires in COVID-19. Data came from immunoSEQ multiplex PCR; TCRdb stores just in-frame clones and leaves some out. The data show 350,000 or so clones, 90% seen once. The specimen sequenced was peripheral blood. These receptors originate from a man younger than 30 with active or convalescent COVID-19.

The chain uses TRBV11-2 and TRBJ2-7; D perhaps matches TRBD1 (6 bases). Germline CDR1 and CDR2: SGHAT and FQNNGV. V lost 1 base to trimming and J lost 4 bases, with 17 bases between them. CDR3 length equals 16 residues. CDR3 sequence: CASSLVGGTSIYEQYF. CDR3 coding DNA: TGTGCCAGCAGCTTAGTCGGTGGGACATCAATATACGAGCAGTACTTC.

V is TRBV19 and J is TRBJ2-3, with 10 bases identical to TRBD2. J was trimmed by 6 bases and V by 9 bases; bases with no gene match: 9. The CDR3 extends over 14 amino acids. The V gene's germline CDR1 is LNHDA and CDR2 SQIVND (reference sequence). The CDR3 DNA is TGTGCCAGCCGACCTAGCGGGGGAATTGATACGCAGTATTTT. It codes for CASRPSGGIDTQYF.

CDR3 amino acids: CASSPGDYNSPLHF. In DNA, the CDR3 is TGTGCCAGCAGCCCGGGAGACTATAATTCACCCCTCCACTTT. J is TRBJ1-6 and V is TRBV7-9, with no clear D. The CDR3 length is 14 residues. V was pared by 5 bases and J by 3 bases, with 8 bases between. Germline lookup yields CDR1 SEHNR and CDR2 FQNEAQ (reference sequence).

This clone has a handful of counts. This chain links TRBV7-9 with TRBJ1-3, with D maybe TRBD1 (6 bases). The germline gives CDR1 SEHNR, CDR2 FQNEAQ (reference sequence). The CDR3 has 16 residues. Between the trimmed V and J ends, which lost 5 bases and 1 base, there was a span of 15 bases. The CDR3 nucleotides read TGTGCCAGCAGCACCCCCCAGGGGTCGTCTGGAAACACCATATATTTT. Translating gives CASSTPQGSSGNTIYF.

The V and J genes are TRBV5-5 and TRBJ1-5; no firm D call. Germline assignment: CDR1 SGHKS and CDR2 YYEKEE (reference sequence). There are 13 residues in the CDR3. V was cut by 2 bases and J by 7 bases, with 10 bases left in between. CDR3 residues: CASSLFDRQPQHF. The CDR3 bases are TGTGCCAGCAGCTTATTCGATAGACAGCCCCAGCATTTT.

In its sample, this clone was seen a few times. This chain uses TRBV10-2 with TRBJ1-2; D ambiguous. This CDR3 has 12 residues. V dropped 4 bases and J dropped 7 bases, with 10 bases sitting between them. Germline CDR1 reads WSHSY; CDR2 reads SAAADI. CDR3 coding DNA: TGCGCCAGCAGTGTAGTAGACTCTGGCTACACCTTC. This sequence encodes CASSVVDSGYTF.

V and J are TRBV4-1 and TRBJ1-2; maybe TRBD1 (5 bases). The V and J ends lost 4 bases and 4 bases respectively, with 16 bases between them. CDR3 size: 15 residues. Germline CDR1 MGHRA, CDR2 YSYEKL. For the CDR3, the DNA is TGCGCCAGCAGCCCCTGGGCAGGGAATTTCTATGGCTACACCTTC. Encoded protein: CASSPWAGNFYGYTF.

This clone came up a few times. Other DNA sequences in this sample translate to the same CDR3. The chain recombines TRBV19 with TRBJ1-2, with TRBD1 identical over 11 bases. The CDR3 spans 14 residues. Per the germline V gene, CDR1 is LNHDA and CDR2 is SQIVND (reference sequence). V lost 6 bases and J lost 3; bases outside the gene matches: 3. CDR3 sequence (DNA): TGTGCCAGTAGCCCGGGACAGGGGGACTATGGCTACACCTTC. It specifies CASSPGQGDYGYTF.

This rearrangement joins TRBV24-1 to TRBJ1-2; the D gene is possibly TRBD1 (6 bases). The CDR3 length is 14 residues. CDR1 KGHDR and CDR2 SFDVKD come from the germline V gene. The V and J ends lost 5 bases and 3 bases respectively, with 12 bases between them. The CDR3 sequence is CATSASQGDYGYTF. Here the CDR3 DNA reads TGTGCCACCAGTGCCTCACAGGGTGACTATGGCTACACCTTC.

This clone was seen only once. This sequence joins TRBV4-3 and TRBJ1-3, with D possibly TRBD1 on 6 matching bases. This CDR3 has 16 residues. Trimming removed 0 bases from V and 2 bases from J, with 11 bases in between. Per the germline V gene, CDR1 is LGHNA and CDR2 is YSLEER. The CDR3 nucleotides read TGCGCCAGCAGCCAAGATCTAGGGGGAACTGGAAACACCATATATTTT. Residues: CASSQDLGGTGNTIYF.

This clone has more than one count but fewer than ten. The chain links TRBV27 to TRBJ2-6; D possibly corresponds to TRBD1 (5 bases). Trimming left V 5 bases short and J 1 base short, with 15 bases between. This CDR3 region has 17 residues. Germline CDR1 and CDR2: MNHEY and SMNVEV (reference sequence). DNA for the CDR3: TGTGCCAGCAGTGCCCGATTACAGGCTTCTGGGGCCAACGTCCTGACTTTC. This translates into CASSARLQASGANVLTF.

DNA of the CDR3: TGTGCCAGCAGCTCCGGGCAGGGAGGTCAGCCCCAGCATTTT. Its protein is CASSSGQGGQPQHF. V is TRBV27 and J is TRBJ1-5, with a weak D call TRBD1 (5 bases). Trimming left V 6 bases short and J 6 bases short, with 15 bases between. The germline V gene encodes CDR1 MNHEY and CDR2 SMNVEV (reference sequence). The CDR3 loop spans 14 amino acids.

The chain links TRBV7-9 to TRBJ1-1; 7 bases are shared with TRBD1. The CDR3 spans 15 residues. V shed 5 bases and J 1 base; nucleotides not matched to a gene: 7. In germline, CDR1 is SEHNR, CDR2 FQNEAQ (reference sequence). For the CDR3, the DNA is TGTGCCAGCAGCCCCGACAGGGCCCCGAACACTGAAGCTTTCTTT. It encodes CASSPDRAPNTEAFF.

J is TRBJ2-3 and V is TRBV29-1; the match to TRBD1 covers 9 bases. V was pared by 3 bases and J by 5 bases, with 12 bases of the junction left unmatched. The CDR3 covers 16 residues. CDR1 SQVTM and CDR2 ANQGSEA come from the germline V gene. The CDR3 DNA sequence: TGCAGCGTTGATCGCCCGGTCACAGGGGGCTTAGATACGCAGTATTTT. Amino acid sequence: CSVDRPVTGGLDTQYF.

In this sample, this clone turned up once. The genes are TRBV29-1 and TRBJ2-1, with TRBD2 identical over 14 bases. In germline, CDR1 is SQVTM, CDR2 ANQGSEA. The junction had 6 bases not matched to a gene; V was cut back by 5 bases and J by 6 bases. The CDR3 has 15 residues. CDR3 nucleotide sequence: TGCAGCGTTCGGCCCGGGACTAGCGGGAGCAATGAGCAGTTCTTC. This codes for CSVRPGTSGSNEQFF.

This sequence joins TRBV7-9 and TRBJ1-6, with a weak D call TRBD1 (5 bases). Trimming took 5 bases from V and 9 from J, leaving 17 bases between them. The CDR3 extends over 15 amino acids. Germline CDR1 is SEHNR and CDR2 is FQNEAQ (reference sequence). The DNA for the CDR3 is TGTGCCAGCAGCCCGGGGTGGGGGGTTGGTTCACCCCTCCACTTT. This sequence encodes CASSPGWGVGSPLHF.

The rearrangement joins TRBV27 to TRBJ1-2; 10 bases match TRBD1. The CDR3 runs to 17 residues. V lost 5 bases, J lost 7 bases, and 16 bases stayed unmatched. Germline CDR1 and CDR2: MNHEY and SMNVEV (reference sequence). The CDR3 loop reads CASSLTGGLTKVGGYTF. For the CDR3, the DNA is TGTGCCAGCAGTCTGACAGGGGGCCTGACAAAAGTCGGTGGCTACACCTTC.

The chain is built from TRBV3-1 (or the pseudogene TRBV3-2) and TRBJ1-2; tentatively, D is TRBD1 (6 bases). The V and J ends lost 4 bases and 5 bases respectively, with 11 bases between them. This CDR3 has 13 residues. Looked up from germline, CDR1 is LGHDT and CDR2 is YNNKEL (reference sequence). CDR3 amino acids: CASSPGTRYGYTF. The DNA for the CDR3 is TGTGCCAGCAGCCCCGGGACAAGGTATGGCTACACCTTC.

The chain employs TRBV19 and TRBJ2-7; TRBD2 matches at 7 bases. Trimming cost V 7 bases and J 2 bases; bases outside gene matches: 5. Germline values: CDR1 LNHDA, CDR2 SQIVND (reference sequence). The CDR3 totals 13 residues. CDR3 amino acids: CASKGSGPYEQYF. The CDR3 nucleotides read TGTGCCAGTAAAGGTAGCGGGCCCTACGAGCAGTACTTC.

V and J are TRBV4-2 and TRBJ1-5; 7 bases are a match to TRBD1. Losses at the gene ends were 2 bases for V and 4 bases for J; bases not matched to a gene: 14. The CDR3 has 18 amino acids. The germline V gene encodes CDR1 LGHNA and CDR2 YNFKEQ. Here the CDR3 reads CASSQLGADREPNQPQHF. The CDR3 coding sequence is TGTGCCAGCAGCCAACTGGGGGCCGACAGGGAGCCAAATCAGCCCCAGCATTTT.

The chain couples TRBV5-1 to TRBJ2-7, with 8 bases identical to TRBD1. V dropped 0 bases and J dropped 9; count of bases not matched to a gene: 11. The CDR3 sequence is 15 residues long. CDR1 SGHRS and CDR2 YFSETQ come from the germline V gene. CDR3 region: CASSLDGTGVSGQYF. The CDR3 nucleotides read TGCGCCAGCAGCTTGGATGGGACAGGTGTTAGCGGGCAGTACTTC. Drawing the rest from reference TRBV5-1 and TRBJ2-7, the complete variable domain is KAGVTQTPRYLIKTRGQQVTLSCSPISGHRSVSWYQQTPGQGLQFLFEYFSETQRNKGNFPGRFSGRQFSNSRSEMNVSTLELGDSALYLCASSLDGTGVSGQYFGPGTRLTVT.